The 3 T cell receptor beta chains presented below share a single source sample, sequenced in a study of neurological immune-mediated disorders. TCRdb ran MiXCR on the 5' RACE reads and lists one entry per CDR3 protein. The data hold about 70,000 distinct CDR3 sequences, with roughly 3.1% observed a single time. Sequencing was carried out using PBMCs. These TCRs come from a woman between 45 and 65 years old with multiple sclerosis.

This clonotype was seen ten or more times. The chain has TRBV29-1 and TRBJ2-2; 9 bases align to TRBD1. V shed 5 bases, J shed 0 bases, and the junction held 1 base outside the gene matches. Germline CDR1 and CDR2: SQVTM and ANQGSEA. The CDR3 has 14 amino acids. The CDR3, as DNA: TGCAGCGTTACAGGGGGCGCGAACACCGGGGAGCTGTTTTTT. Its translation is CSVTGGANTGELFF.

This clonotype was seen repeatedly, ten times or more. The chain joins TRBV24-1 to TRBJ2-4; the D gene is possibly TRBD2 (5 bases). Germline values: CDR1 KGHDR, CDR2 SFDVKD. V was cut by 3 bases and J by 8 bases, with 13 bases left in between. The CDR3 has 14 residues. CDR3 sequence reads: CATSDRGSEDIQYF. For the CDR3, the DNA is TGTGCCACCAGTGATCGGGGATCAGAGGACATTCAGTACTTC.

This clonotype was observed many times. V is TRBV7-2 and J is TRBJ2-3; 9 positions match TRBD2. The CDR3 is made up of 17 amino acids. The germline V gene has CDR1 SGHTA and CDR2 FQGNSA. Trimming at V came to 4 bases and at J to 0 bases, leaving 8 bases not matched to a gene. The CDR3 region has the DNA TGTGCCAGCAGCTATGGCGGGGGGGCCGGGAGCACAGATACGCAGTATTTT. Protein product: CASSYGGGAGSTDTQYF.